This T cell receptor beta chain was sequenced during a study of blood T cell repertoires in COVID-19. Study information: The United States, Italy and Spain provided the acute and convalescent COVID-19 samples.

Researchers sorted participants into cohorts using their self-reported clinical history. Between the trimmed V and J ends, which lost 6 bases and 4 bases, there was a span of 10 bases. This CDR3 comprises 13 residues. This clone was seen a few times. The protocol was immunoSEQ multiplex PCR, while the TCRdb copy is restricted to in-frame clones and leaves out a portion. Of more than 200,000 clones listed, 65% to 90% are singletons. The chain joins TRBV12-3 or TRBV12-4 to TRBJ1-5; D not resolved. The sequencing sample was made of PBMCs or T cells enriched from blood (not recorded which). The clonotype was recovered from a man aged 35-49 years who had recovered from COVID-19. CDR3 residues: CASRTSLNQPQHF. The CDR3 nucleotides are TGTGCCAGCAGAACCTCCCTAAATCAGCCCCAGCATTTT.